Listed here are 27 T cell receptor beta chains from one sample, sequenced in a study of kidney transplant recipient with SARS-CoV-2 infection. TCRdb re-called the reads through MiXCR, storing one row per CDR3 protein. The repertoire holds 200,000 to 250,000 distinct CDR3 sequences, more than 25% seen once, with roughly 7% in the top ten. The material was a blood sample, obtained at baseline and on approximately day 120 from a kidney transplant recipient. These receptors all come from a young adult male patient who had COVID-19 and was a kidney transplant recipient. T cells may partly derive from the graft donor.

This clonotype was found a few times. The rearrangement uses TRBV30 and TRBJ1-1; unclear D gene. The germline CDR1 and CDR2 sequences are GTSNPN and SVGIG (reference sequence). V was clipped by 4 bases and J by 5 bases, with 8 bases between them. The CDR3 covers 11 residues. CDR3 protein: CAWTRTTEAFF. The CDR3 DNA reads TGTGCCTGGACTAGAACAACTGAAGCTTTCTTT.

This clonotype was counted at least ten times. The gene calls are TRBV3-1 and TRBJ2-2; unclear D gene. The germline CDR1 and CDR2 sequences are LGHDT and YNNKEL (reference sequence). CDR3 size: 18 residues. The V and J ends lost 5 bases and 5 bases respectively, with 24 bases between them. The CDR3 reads CASSKATPISGLTGELFF. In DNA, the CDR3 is TGTGCCAGCAGCAAAGCTACTCCCATTTCAGGCTTGACCGGGGAGCTGTTTTTT.

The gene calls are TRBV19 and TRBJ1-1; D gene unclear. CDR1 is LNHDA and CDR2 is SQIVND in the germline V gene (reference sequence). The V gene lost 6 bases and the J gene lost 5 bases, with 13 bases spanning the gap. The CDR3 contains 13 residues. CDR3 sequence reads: CASSPHLGTEAFF. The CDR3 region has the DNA TGTGCCAGTAGCCCTCATCTCGGGACTGAAGCTTTCTTT.

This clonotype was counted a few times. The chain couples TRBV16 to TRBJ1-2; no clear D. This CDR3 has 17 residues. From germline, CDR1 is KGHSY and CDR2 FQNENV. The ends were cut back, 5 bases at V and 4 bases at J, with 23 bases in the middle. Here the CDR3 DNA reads TGTGCCAGCAGCACGTGGAAGGTCGTTAGAAAGACCTATGGCTACACCTTC. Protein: CASSTWKVVRKTYGYTF.

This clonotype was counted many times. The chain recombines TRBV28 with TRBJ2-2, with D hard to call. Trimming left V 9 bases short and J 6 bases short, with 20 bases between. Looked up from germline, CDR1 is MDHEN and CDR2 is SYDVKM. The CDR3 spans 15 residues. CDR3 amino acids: CASFPRARSAGELFF. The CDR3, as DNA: TGTGCCAGTTTCCCCCGGGCCCGAAGCGCCGGGGAGCTGTTTTTT.

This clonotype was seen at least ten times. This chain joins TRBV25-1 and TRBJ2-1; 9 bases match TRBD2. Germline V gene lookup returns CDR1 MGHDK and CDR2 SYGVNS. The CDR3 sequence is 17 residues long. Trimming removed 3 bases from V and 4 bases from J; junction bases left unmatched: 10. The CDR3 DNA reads TGTGCCAGCAGTGAGACGTCCGGACTAGCGAGATACAATGAGCAGTTCTTC. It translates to CASSETSGLARYNEQFF.

CDR3 nucleotide sequence: TGTGCCAGTGAAGTAGAGGGAGGGAGCCCCTACAATGAGCAGTTCTTC. Encoded protein: CASEVEGGSPYNEQFF. The chain carries TRBV19 and TRBJ2-1, with 7 bases identical to TRBD2. With 8 bases clipped from V and 2 bases from J, the junction kept 12 bases outside the gene matches. CDR1 and CDR2 (germline): LNHDA, SQIVND (reference sequence). This CDR3 is built from 16 residues.

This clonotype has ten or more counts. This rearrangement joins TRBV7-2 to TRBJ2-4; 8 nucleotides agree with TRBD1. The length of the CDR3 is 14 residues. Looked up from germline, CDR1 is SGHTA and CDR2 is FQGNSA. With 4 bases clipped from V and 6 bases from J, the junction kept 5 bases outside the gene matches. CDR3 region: CASSSTGGGNIQYF. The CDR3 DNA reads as TGTGCCAGCAGCTCCACAGGGGGAGGAAACATTCAGTACTTC.

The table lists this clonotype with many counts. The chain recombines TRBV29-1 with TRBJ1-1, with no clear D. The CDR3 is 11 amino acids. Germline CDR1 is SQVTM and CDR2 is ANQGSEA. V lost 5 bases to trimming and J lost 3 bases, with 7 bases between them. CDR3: CSVQHHTEAFF. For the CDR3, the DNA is TGCAGCGTTCAACATCACACTGAAGCTTTCTTT.

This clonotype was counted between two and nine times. The chain's CDR3 is CASSTTRRDGKTYGYTF. The CDR3 DNA reads TGTGCCAGCAGCACAACTCGCAGAGACGGAAAGACCTATGGCTACACCTTC. The chain uses TRBV7-2 and TRBJ1-2; D is uncertain. CDR3 length equals 17 residues. V was cut by 5 bases and J by 4 bases, with 23 bases left in between. Germline V gene data show CDR1 as SGHTA and CDR2 as FQGNSA.

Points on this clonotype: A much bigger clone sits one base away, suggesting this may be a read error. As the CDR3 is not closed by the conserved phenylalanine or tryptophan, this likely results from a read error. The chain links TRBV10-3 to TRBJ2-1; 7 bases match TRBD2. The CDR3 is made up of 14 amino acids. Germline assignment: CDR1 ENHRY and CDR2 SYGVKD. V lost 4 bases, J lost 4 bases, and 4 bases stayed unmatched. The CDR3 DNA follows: TGTGCCATCAGTGGGGATAGCGGGTACAATGAGCAGTTCCTC. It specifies CAISGDSGYNEQFL.

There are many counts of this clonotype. The CDR3 protein is CASSSQHPAGVYEQYF. The CDR3 coding sequence is TGTGCCAGCAGCTCCCAGCACCCAGCGGGAGTATACGAGCAGTACTTC. The J gene is TRBJ2-7, the V gene TRBV7-2; 8 nucleotides agree with TRBD2. Germline lookup yields CDR1 SGHTA and CDR2 FQGNSA. CDR3 length equals 16 residues. V was clipped by 4 bases and J by 4 bases; unmatched bases: 12. Complete variable domain (other parts from reference TRBV7-2 and TRBJ2-7): GAGVSQSPSNKVTEKGKDVELRCDPISGHTALYWYRQSLGQGLEFLIYFQGNSAPDKSGLPSDRFSAERTGGSVSTLTIQRTQQEDSAVYLCASSSQHPAGVYEQYFGPGTRLTVT.

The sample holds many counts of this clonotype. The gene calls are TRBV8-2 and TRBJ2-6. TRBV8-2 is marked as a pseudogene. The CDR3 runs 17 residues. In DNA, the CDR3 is TGTGGCAGCTCCGTGAGGATAACACAAAGTCGGGCCAACGTCCTGACTTTC. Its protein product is CGSSVRITQSRANVLTF.

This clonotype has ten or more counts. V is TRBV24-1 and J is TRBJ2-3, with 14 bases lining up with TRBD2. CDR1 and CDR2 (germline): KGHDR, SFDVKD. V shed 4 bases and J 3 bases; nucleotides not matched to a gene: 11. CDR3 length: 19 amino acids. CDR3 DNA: TGTGCCACCAGTGAAGTTGGGGGACTAGCGGGAGTGGGGACAGATACGCAGTATTTT. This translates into CATSEVGGLAGVGTDTQYF.

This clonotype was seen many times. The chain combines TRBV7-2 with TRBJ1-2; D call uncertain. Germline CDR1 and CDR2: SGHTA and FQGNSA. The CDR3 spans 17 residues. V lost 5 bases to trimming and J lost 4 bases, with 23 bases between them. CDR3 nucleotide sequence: TGTGCCAGCAGCAGTACGTACAGAGACGGAAAGACCTATGGCTACACCTTC. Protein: CASSSTYRDGKTYGYTF.

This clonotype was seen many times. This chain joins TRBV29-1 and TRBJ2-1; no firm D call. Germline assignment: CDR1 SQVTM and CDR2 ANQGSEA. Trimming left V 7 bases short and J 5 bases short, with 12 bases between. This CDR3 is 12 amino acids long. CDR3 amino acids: CSGVVSDNEQFF. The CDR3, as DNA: TGCAGCGGTGTGGTGAGCGACAATGAGCAGTTCTTC.

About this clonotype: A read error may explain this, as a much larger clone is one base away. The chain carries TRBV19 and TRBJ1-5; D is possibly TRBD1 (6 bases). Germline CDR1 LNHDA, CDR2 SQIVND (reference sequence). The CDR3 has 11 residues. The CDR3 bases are TGTGAGGGGGGGGCGAGGCAGCCCCAGCATTTT. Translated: CEGGARQPQHF.

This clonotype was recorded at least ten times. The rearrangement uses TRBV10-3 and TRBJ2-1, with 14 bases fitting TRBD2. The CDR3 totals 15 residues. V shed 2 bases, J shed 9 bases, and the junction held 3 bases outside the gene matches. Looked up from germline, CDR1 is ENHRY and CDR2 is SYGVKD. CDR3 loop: CAISERGLAGVEQFF. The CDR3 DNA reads TGTGCCATCAGTGAGAGGGGACTAGCGGGGGTTGAGCAGTTCTTC.

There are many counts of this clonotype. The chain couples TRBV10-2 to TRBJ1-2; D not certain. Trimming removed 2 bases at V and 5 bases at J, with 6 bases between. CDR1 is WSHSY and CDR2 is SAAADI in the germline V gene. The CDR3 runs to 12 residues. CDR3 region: CASSEALYGYTF. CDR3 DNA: TGCGCCAGCAGTGAGGCTCTATATGGCTACACCTTC.

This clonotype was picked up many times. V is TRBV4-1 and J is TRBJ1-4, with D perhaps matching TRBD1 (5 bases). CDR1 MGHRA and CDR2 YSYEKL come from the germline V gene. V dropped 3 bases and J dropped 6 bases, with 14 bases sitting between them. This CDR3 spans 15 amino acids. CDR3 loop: CASSQSGRVDEKLFF. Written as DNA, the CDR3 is TGCGCCAGCAGCCAGTCAGGGAGGGTTGATGAAAAACTGTTTTTT.

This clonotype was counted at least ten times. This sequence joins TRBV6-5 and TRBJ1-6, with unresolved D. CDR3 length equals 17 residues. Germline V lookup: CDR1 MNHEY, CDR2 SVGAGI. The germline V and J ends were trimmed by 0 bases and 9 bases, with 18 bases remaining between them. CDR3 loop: CASSYSSSSAGFSPLHF. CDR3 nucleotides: TGTGCCAGCAGTTACTCGAGTTCATCGGCAGGTTTTTCACCCCTCCACTTT.

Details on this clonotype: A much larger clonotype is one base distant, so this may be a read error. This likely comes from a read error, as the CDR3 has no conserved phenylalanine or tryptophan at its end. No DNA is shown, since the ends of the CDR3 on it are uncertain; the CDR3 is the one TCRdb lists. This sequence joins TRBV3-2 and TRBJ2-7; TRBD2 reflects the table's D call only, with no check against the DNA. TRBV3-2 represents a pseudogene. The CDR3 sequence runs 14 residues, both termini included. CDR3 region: CASSPRTSSHEQYL.

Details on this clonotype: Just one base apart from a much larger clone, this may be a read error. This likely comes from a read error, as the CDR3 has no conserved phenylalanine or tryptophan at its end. CDR3 DNA sequence: TGTGCCAGCAGCTTACAGGACGGAATTAATTCACCCCTCCACCTT. It codes for CASSLQDGINSPLHL. The rearrangement joins TRBV7-9 to TRBJ1-6; D is ambiguous. The CDR3 has 15 residues. The V gene's germline CDR1 is SEHNR and CDR2 FQNEAQ (reference sequence). The V end lost 2 bases, the J end lost 6 bases, and 11 bases lay between the germline ends.

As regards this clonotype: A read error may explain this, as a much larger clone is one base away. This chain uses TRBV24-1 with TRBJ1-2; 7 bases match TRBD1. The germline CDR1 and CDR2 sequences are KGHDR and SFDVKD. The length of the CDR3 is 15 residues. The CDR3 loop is CATNDSYRGFYGYTF. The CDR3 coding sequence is TGTGCCACCAATGATTCTTACAGGGGTTTCTATGGCTACACCTTC.

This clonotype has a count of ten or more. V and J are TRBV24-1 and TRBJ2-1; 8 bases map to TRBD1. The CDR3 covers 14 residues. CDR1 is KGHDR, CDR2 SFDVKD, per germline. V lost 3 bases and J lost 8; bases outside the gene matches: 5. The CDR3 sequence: CATSDRTGSDEQFF. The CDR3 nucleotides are TGTGCCACCAGTGATAGGACAGGGAGCGATGAGCAGTTCTTC.

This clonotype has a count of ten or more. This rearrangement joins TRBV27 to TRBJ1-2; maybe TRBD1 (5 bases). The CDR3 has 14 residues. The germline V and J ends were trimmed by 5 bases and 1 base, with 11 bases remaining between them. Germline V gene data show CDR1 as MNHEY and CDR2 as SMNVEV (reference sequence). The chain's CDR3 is CASSTGRNNYGYTF. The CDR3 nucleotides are TGTGCCAGCAGTACAGGACGGAATAACTATGGCTACACCTTC.

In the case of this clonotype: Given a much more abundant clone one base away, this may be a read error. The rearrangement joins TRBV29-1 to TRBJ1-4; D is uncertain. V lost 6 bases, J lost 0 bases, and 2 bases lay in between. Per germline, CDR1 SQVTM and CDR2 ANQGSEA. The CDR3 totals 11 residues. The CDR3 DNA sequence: TGCAGCGTACCAACTAATGAAAAACTGTTTTTT. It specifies CSVPTNEKLFF.